The present T cell receptor (beta chain) was sequenced within a study of OX40 agonist ivuxolimab in advanced cancers. TCRdb's copy holds only in-frame clones and misses some; the assay was immunoSEQ multiplex PCR. The sample includes about 66,000 clones, roughly 87% of them seen just once. V lost 10 bases and J 1 base, leaving 10 bases between the germline ends. The CDR3 sequence is 12 residues long. The germline CDR1 and CDR2 sequences are SGHRS and YFSETQ. The V call is TRBV5-1, the J call TRBJ2-3; D uncertain. This specimen was CD4+ or CD8+ T cells sorted from blood, taken in a trial of the OX40 agonist ivuxolimab. The sequence derives from an adult with an advanced solid tumor such as melanoma, head and neck, liver or kidney cancer. CDR3 DNA: TGCGCCTTCCCGACGGGCACAGATACGCAGTATTTT. Amino acid sequence: CAFPTGTDTQYF. The entire variable domain, with the rest obtained from reference TRBV5-1 and TRBJ2-3, is as follows: KAGVTQTPRYLIKTRGQQVTLSCSPISGHRSVSWYQQTPGQGLQFLFEYFSETQRNKGNFPGRFSGRQFSNSRSEMNVSTLELGDSALYLCAFPTGTDTQYFGPGTRLTVL.